The rows below give T cell receptor beta chains drawn from one sample of a study of beta chain features in type 1 diabetes. Method: immunoSEQ multiplex PCR; TCRdb's copy keeps in-frame clones and lacks some. This table holds 360,000 or so clones, 15% to 20% found once. Sequenced: naive CD4+ T cells from blood. These receptors were collected from a woman aged 18-29 years in good health. Both conserved end residues are part of each CDR3. The D gene is left open where the match is weak. The size entry is marked missing in some rows and otherwise reads once, few, many or a size class.

>few|TRBJ2-5|.|TRBV30
TGTGCCTGGAGTGTTCGGGGGGCTGGTGAGACCCAGTACTTC
CAWSVRGAGETQYF
>.|TRBJ2-7|.|TRBV7-2
TGTGCCAGCAGCTTAGCTCGCTACGAGCAGTACTTC
CASSLARYEQYF
>.|TRBJ2-5|.|TRBV6-5
TGTGCCAGCAGTTACTCGGGTAGCGCAGAGACCCAGTACTTC
CASSYSGSAETQYF
>.|TRBJ2-7|TRBD2|TRBV4-1
TGCGCCAGCAGCCATCTAGCGGGGTTGAACTACGAGCAGTACTTC
CASSHLAGLNYEQYF
>few|TRBJ1-2|.|TRBV6-6
TGTGCCAGCACCCCCGCAGGGGCCAACTATGGCTACACCTTC
CASTPAGANYGYTF
>.|TRBJ2-5|.|TRBV18
TGTGCCAGCTCATCGGGGAGCCAAGAGACCCAGTACTTC
CASSSGSQETQYF
>.|TRBJ2-4|TRBD1|TRBV28
TGTGCCAGCAGTCCGGGACAGGGCCCACCAAACATTCAGTACTTC
CASSPGQGPPNIQYF
>.|TRBJ1-4|TRBD1|TRBV30
TGTGCCTGGACGAGGGGACAGGGACAATGGGGTGAAAAACTGTTTTTT
CAWTRGQGQWGEKLFF
>.|TRBJ2-7|.|TRBV4-3
TGCGCCAGCAGCCGTGAATGGGGGCCCTACGAGCAGTACTTC
CASSREWGPYEQYF
>.|TRBJ2-5|.|TRBV14
TGTGCCAGCAGCCAAGATCCTAGCCGGACCCAAGAGACCCAGTACTTC
CASSQDPSRTQETQYF
>few|TRBJ2-2|TRBD1|TRBV29-1
TGCAGCGTCGGGACAGGGGCGAACACCGGGGAGCTGTTTTTT
CSVGTGANTGELFF
>few|TRBJ2-7|TRBD1|TRBV6-6
TGTGCCAGCACCAGGGACAGGGGTTTTACCTACGAGCAGTACTTC
CASTRDRGFTYEQYF
>few|TRBJ2-1|TRBD1|TRBV13
TGTGCCAGCAGCGTAGGACAGGGGGTTGCCGTACTCAATGAGCAGTTCTTC
CASSVGQGVAVLNEQFF
>.|TRBJ2-1|TRBD2|TRBV9
TGTGCCAGCAGCGCAACTACTAGCGGGGACGAGCAGTTCTTC
CASSATTSGDEQFF
>.|TRBJ2-3|.|TRBV7-2
TGTGCCAGCAGCTTACGCCTAGGAGGGGCCGGCACAGATACGCAGTATTTT
CASSLRLGGAGTDTQYF
>.|TRBJ2-7|.|TRBV30
TGTGCCTTCGAAAGGGCTGGGGCGACCTACGAGCAGTACTTC
CAFERAGATYEQYF
>.|TRBJ2-7|.|TRBV18
TGTGCCAGCTCACCTATGGGGCAATCCTACGAGCAGTACTTC
CASSPMGQSYEQYF
>few|TRBJ2-3|.|TRBV4-3
TGCGCCAGCAGCCAAGACACGGGCACAGATACGCAGTATTTT
CASSQDTGTDTQYF
>few|TRBJ2-7|.|TRBV20-1
TGCAGTGCTAGAACTAGTAAGGAGCAGTACTTC
CSARTSKEQYF
>few|TRBJ2-3|.|TRBV14
TGTGCCAGCAGCCACCGGAGGGAGGCGATTAGCACAGATACGCAGTATTTT
CASSHRREAISTDTQYF
>.|TRBJ2-5|.|TRBV9
TGTGCCAGAGACCGGGAAGAGACCCAGTACTTC
CARDREETQYF
>few|TRBJ2-5|TRBD1|TRBV5-1
TGCGCCAGCAGCTTCCGCCAGGGGGCAGAGACCCAGTACTTC
CASSFRQGAETQYF
>.|TRBJ1-2|TRBD1|TRBV11-2
TGTGCCAGCAGCTTCGGGGACAGGGTTAACTATGGCTACACCTTC
CASSFGDRVNYGYTF
>.|TRBJ2-1|TRBD2|TRBV15
TGTGCCACCAGCAGAGATAGCGGGGGGTACAATGAGCAGTTCTTC
CATSRDSGGYNEQFF
>few|TRBJ1-2|.|TRBV6-6
TGTGCCGGAAAATCAGGGGCTGCTAACTATGGCTACACCTTC
CAGKSGAANYGYTF
>few|TRBJ2-3|TRBD2|TRBV30
TGTGCCTGGAGGGATCCGGGACTAAGGAACACAGATACGCAGTATTTT
CAWRDPGLRNTDTQYF
>.|TRBJ2-1|TRBD2|TRBV20-1
TGCAGTGCTAGTGGCGGGGGTGAGCAGTTCTTC
CSASGGGEQFF
>.|TRBJ1-1|TRBD1|TRBV7-9
TGTGCCAGCAGTTCCCAGGGGGATGAAGCTTTCTTT
CASSSQGDEAFF
>few|TRBJ2-5|.|TRBV15
TGTGCCACCAGCACCACTCAAGAGACCCAGTACTTC
CATSTTQETQYF
>few|TRBJ1-1|.|TRBV29-1
TGCAGCGGGGTACAGGGTGGGTACGGTCGCACTGAAGCTTTCTTT
CSGVQGGYGRTEAFF
>few|TRBJ1-2|.|TRBV25-1
TGTGCCAGCAGTGATTTGGACATTGACTACACCTTC
CASSDLDIDYTF
>few|TRBJ1-2|.|TRBV7-9
TGTGCCAGCAGCTTCAACAGGGCTACGTATGGCTACACCTTC
CASSFNRATYGYTF
>.|TRBJ1-1|.|TRBV29-1
TGCAGCGTTGATACCTGGACTAACACTGAAGCTTTCTTT
CSVDTWTNTEAFF
>.|TRBJ1-1|.|TRBV29-1
TGCAGCGTCGCAGGCGGGGGCCCGGCGTCTGAAGCTTTCTTT
CSVAGGGPASEAFF
>few|TRBJ2-7|.|TRBV2
TGTGCCAGCACTAGGAGCTACGCCTACGAGCAGTACTTC
CASTRSYAYEQYF
>.|TRBJ2-1|TRBD2|TRBV5-1
TGCGCCAGCAGCTTACCGGGACTAGCGGGGGTGAATGAGCAGTTCTTC
CASSLPGLAGVNEQFF
>.|TRBJ1-3|TRBD1|TRBV25-1
TGTGCCAGCAGTGTCGACAGGGAAAACACCATATATTTT
CASSVDRENTIYF
>.|TRBJ1-5|.|TRBV28
TGTGCCAGCAGCGGGGGGGCAGGGAGTAATCAGCCCCAGCATTTT
CASSGGAGSNQPQHF
>.|TRBJ2-5|TRBD2|TRBV5-1
TGCGCCAGCAGCTTGAGGAGCGGGGGGGCCTGGGAGACCCAGTACTTC
CASSLRSGGAWETQYF
>.|TRBJ1-6|TRBD1|TRBV18
TGTGCCAGCTCACTGGGACAGGGGTCATACTCACCCCTCCACTTT
CASSLGQGSYSPLHF
>few|TRBJ2-1|.|TRBV11-3
TGTGCCAGCAGCTCCCAGGGGCTAGCGGTTAAAAATGAGCAGTTCTTC
CASSSQGLAVKNEQFF
>few|TRBJ2-6|.|TRBV5-4
TGTGCCAGCAGTTTTGCAGGGGGAGGATTGGCCAACGTCCTGACTTTC
CASSFAGGGLANVLTF
>.|TRBJ2-3|.|TRBV9
TGTGCCAGCAGGACGTTCGGAGGTAGTACGCAGTATTTT
CASRTFGGSTQYF
>.|TRBJ2-5|.|TRBV5-4
TGTGCCAGCAGCGAGGTTCGGGGGAGAGAGACCCAGTACTTC
CASSEVRGRETQYF
>.|TRBJ2-7|TRBD1|TRBV30
TGTGCCTGGACGAAGGGGACAGGGAACGAGCAGTACTTC
CAWTKGTGNEQYF
>.|TRBJ2-3|TRBD2|TRBV7-2
TGTGCCAGCAGCTTAGTGGGTAGCGGGAGTGCCACAGATACGCAGTATTTT
CASSLVGSGSATDTQYF
>.|TRBJ2-1|TRBD2|TRBV7-2
TGTGCCAGCAGTCCCAGCGGGAGGAGTTACAATGAGCAGTTCTTC
CASSPSGRSYNEQFF
>few|TRBJ1-5|.|TRBV2
TGTGCCAGCAGCCCCGACGACAGTTACAATCAGCCCCAGCATTTT
CASSPDDSYNQPQHF
>few|TRBJ2-1|.|TRBV11-2
TGTGCCAGCAGCTTATTCACGTCTAGGTCCTACAATGAGCAGTTCTTC
CASSLFTSRSYNEQFF